The T cell receptor beta chain described here comes from a study of human T cells and chemical hapten exposure. Broader study findings: Expanded TCRs produced significantly more large CDR3 similarity clusters than controls did.

Unique molecular identifiers were attached to individual cDNA molecules within the library. TCRdb recomputed calls from the RACE reads with MiXCR, one row per CDR3 protein. The sample gives 350,000 to 450,000 distinct CDR3 sequences, about 5.1% of which show up once; 2.6% is in the top ten. Time point given: pre-sensitization, week 0. Sample treatment: therapeutic diphenylcyclopropenone sensitization with weekly scalp DPC. Ahead of each patch test application, blood was drawn. Total RNA extraction was carried out from unfractionated whole blood. This clonotype was found a few times. Antigen specificity is unknown. Germline loops: CDR1 DFQATT, CDR2 SNEGSKA (reference sequence). The CDR3 has 11 residues.

This TCR came from a woman between 50 and 59 years old with alopecia areata. Some clones in this sample may be carry-over from other donors' samples. The rearrangement uses TRBV20-1 and TRBJ2-5, with 7 bases lining up with TRBD2. The specimen was whole blood, collected in connection with sensitization to the hapten diphenylcyclopropenone (DPC). The CDR3 spells CSKTGGETQYF. CDR3 in DNA: TGCAGCAAAACCGGGGGGGAGACCCAGTACTTC.